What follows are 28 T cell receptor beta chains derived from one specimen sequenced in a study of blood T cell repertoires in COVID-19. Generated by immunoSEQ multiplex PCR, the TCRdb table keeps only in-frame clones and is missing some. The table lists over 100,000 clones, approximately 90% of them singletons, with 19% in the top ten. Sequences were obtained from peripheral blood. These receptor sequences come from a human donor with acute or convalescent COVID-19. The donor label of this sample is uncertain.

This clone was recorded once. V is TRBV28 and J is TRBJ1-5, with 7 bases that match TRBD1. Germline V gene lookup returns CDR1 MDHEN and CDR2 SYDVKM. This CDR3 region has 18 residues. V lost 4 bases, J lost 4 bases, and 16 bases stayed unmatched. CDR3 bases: TGTGCCAGCAGTTCCGGGCAGGGGGTATTAGTAGGTAATCAGCCCCAGCATTTT. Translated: CASSSGQGVLVGNQPQHF.

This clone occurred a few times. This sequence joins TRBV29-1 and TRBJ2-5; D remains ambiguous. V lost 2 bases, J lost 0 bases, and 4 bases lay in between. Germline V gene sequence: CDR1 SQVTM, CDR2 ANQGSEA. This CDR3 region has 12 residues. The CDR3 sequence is CSVESNQETQYF. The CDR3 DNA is TGCAGCGTTGAAAGCAACCAAGAGACCCAGTACTTC.

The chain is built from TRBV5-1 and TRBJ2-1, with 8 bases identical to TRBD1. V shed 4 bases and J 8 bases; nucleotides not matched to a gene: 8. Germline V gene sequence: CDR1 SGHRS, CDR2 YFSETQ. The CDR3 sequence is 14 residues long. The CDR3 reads CASSTRTGMDEQFF. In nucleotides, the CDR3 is TGCGCCAGCAGCACGCGGACAGGGATGGATGAGCAGTTCTTC.

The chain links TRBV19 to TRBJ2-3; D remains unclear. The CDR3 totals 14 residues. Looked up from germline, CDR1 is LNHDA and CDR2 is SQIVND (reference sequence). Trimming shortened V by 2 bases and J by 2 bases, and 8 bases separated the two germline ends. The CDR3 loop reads CASSILMSTDTQYF. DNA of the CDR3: TGTGCCAGTAGTATACTAATGTCCACAGATACGCAGTATTTT.

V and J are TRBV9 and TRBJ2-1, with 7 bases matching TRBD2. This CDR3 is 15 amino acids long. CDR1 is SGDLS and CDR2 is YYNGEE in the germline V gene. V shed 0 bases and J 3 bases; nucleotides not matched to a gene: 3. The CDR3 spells CASSVEGGGYNEQFF. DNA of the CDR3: TGTGCCAGCAGCGTAGAGGGCGGGGGCTACAATGAGCAGTTCTTC.

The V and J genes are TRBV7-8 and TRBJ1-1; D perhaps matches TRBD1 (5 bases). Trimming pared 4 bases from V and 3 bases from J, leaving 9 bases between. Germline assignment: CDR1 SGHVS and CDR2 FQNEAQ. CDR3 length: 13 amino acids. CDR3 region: CASSSGGYTEAFF. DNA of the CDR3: TGTGCCAGCAGCTCCGGGGGGTACACTGAAGCTTTCTTT.

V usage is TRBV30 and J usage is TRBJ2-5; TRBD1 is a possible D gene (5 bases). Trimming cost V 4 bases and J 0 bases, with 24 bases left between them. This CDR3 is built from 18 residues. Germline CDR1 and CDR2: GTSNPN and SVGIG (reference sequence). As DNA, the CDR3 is TGTGCCTGGAAAAAGACAGACCTCGGCACTAAGTACCAAGAGACCCAGTACTTC. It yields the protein CAWKKTDLGTKYQETQYF.

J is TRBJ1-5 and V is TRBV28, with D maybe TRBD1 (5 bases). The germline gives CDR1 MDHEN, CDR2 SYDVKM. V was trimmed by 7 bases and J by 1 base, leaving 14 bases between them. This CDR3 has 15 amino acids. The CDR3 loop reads CASTPYGASNQPQHF. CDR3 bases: TGTGCCAGCACCCCTTATGGGGCAAGCAATCAGCCCCAGCATTTT.

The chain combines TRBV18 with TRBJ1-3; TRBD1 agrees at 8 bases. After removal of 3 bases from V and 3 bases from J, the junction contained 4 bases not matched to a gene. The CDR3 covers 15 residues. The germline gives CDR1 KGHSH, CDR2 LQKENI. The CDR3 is CASSPAGQGGNTIYF. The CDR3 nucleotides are TGTGCCAGCTCACCTGCAGGACAGGGTGGAAACACCATATATTTT.

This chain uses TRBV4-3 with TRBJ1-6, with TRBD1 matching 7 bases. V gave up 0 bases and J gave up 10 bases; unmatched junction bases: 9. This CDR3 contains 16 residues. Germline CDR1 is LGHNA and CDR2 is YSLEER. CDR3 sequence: CASSQDEGALGSPLHF. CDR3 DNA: TGCGCCAGCAGCCAAGATGAGGGGGCCTTAGGGTCACCCCTCCACTTT.

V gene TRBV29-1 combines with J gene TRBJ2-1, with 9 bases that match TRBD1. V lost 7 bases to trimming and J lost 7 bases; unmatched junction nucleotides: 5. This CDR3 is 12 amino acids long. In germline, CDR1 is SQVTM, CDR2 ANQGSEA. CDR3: CSDLGQGNEQFF. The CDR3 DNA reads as TGCAGCGACCTAGGACAGGGGAATGAGCAGTTCTTC.

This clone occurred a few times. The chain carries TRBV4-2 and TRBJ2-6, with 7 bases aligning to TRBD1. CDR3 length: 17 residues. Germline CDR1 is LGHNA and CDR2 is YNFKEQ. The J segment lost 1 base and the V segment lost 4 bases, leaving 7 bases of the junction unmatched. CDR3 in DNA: TGTGCCAGCAGCCGCCGACAGGGCCTGTCTGGGGCCAACGTCCTGACTTTC. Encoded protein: CASSRRQGLSGANVLTF.

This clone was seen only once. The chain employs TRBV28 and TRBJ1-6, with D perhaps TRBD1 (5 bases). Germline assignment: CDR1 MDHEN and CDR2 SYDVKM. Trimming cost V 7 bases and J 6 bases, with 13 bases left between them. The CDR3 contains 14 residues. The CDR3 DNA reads TGTGCCAGCAACCCGGGACTTGTTAATTCACCCCTCCACTTT. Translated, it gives CASNPGLVNSPLHF. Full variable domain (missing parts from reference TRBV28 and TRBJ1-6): DVKVTQSSRYLVKRTGEKVFLECVQDMDHENMFWYRQDPGLGLRLIYFSYDVKMKEKGDIPEGYSVSREKKERFSLILESASTNQTSMYLCASNPGLVNSPLHFGNGTRLTVT.

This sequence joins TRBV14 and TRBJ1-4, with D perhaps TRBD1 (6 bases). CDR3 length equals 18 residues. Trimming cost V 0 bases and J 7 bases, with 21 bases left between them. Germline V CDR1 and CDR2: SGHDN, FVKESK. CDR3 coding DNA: TGTGCCAGCAGCCAAGAAACGTGGACAGTTCGTTTCGGTGAAAAACTGTTTTTT. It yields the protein CASSQETWTVRFGEKLFF. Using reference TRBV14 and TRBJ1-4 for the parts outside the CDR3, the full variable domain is EAGVTQFPSHSVIEKGQTVTLRCDPISGHDNLYWYRRVMGKEIKFLLHFVKESKQDESGMPNNRFLAERTGGTYSTLKVQPAELEDSGVYFCASSQETWTVRFGEKLFFGSGTQLSVL.

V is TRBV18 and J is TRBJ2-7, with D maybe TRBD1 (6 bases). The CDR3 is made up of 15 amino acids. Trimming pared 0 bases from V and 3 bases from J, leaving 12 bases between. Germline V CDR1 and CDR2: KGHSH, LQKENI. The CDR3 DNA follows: TGTGCCAGCTCACCACCCCAGGGACATGGCTACGAGCAGTACTTC. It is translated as CASSPPQGHGYEQYF.

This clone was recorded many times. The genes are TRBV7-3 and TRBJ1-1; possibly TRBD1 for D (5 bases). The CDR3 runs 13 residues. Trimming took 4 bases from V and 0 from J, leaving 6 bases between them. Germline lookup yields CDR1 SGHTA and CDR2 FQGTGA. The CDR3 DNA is TGTGCCAGCAGCTCAGGGATGAACACTGAAGCTTTCTTT. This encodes CASSSGMNTEAFF.

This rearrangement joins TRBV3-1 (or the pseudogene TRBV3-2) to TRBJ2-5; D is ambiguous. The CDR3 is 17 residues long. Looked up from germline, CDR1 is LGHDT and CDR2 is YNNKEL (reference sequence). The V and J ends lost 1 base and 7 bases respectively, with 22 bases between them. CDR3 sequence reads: CASSQVTNHLPPRTQYF. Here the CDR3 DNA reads TGTGCCAGCAGCCAAGTTACTAACCACCTGCCTCCCAGGACCCAGTACTTC.

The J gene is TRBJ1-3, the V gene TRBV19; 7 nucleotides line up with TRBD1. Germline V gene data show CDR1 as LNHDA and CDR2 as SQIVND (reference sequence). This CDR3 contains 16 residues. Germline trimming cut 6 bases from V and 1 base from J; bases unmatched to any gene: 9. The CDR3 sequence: CASSLQGTGSGNTIYF. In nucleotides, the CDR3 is TGTGCCAGTAGCTTACAGGGGACGGGATCTGGAAACACCATATATTTT.

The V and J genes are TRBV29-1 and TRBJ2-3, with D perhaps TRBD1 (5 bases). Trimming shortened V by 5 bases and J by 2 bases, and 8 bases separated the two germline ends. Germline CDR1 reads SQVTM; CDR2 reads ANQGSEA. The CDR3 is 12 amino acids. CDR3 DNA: TGCAGCGTTACAGGATTCACAGATACGCAGTATTTT. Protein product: CSVTGFTDTQYF.

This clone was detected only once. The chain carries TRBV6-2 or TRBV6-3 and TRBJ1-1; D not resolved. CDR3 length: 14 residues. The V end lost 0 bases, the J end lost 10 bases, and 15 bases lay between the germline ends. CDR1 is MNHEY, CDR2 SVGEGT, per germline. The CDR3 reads CASSYSGRGIAAFF. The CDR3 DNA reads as TGTGCCAGCAGTTACTCGGGTAGAGGTATTGCAGCTTTCTTT.

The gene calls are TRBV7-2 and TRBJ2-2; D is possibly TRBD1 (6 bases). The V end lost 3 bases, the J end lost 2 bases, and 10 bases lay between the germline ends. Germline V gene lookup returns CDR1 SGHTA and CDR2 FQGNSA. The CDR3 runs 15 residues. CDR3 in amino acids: CASSFQGTNTGELFF. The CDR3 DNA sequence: TGTGCCAGCAGCTTCCAGGGGACCAACACCGGGGAGCTGTTTTTT.

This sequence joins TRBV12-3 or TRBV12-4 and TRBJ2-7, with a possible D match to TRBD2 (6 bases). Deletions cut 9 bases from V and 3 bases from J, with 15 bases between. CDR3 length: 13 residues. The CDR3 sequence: CASHATGDYEQYF. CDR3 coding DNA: TGTGCCAGTCACGCGACGGGAGACTACGAGCAGTACTTC.

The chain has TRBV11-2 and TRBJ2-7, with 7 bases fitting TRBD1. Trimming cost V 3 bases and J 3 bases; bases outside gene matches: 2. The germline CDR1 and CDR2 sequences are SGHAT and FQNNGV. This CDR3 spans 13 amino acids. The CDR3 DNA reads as TGTGCCAGCAGCTTTGGGACAGACTACGAGCAGTACTTC. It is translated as CASSFGTDYEQYF.

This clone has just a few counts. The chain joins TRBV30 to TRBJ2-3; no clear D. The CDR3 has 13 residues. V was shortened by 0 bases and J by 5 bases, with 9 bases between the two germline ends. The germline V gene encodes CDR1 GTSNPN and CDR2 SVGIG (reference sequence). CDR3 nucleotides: TGTGCCTGGAGTGTAAGTAGTCAAGATACGCAGTATTTT. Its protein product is CAWSVSSQDTQYF.

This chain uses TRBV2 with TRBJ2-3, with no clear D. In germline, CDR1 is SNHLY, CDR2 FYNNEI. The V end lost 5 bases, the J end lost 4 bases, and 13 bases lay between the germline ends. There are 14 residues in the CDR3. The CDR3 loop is CASSKTRLADTQYF. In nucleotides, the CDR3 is TGTGCCAGCAGTAAGACCCGACTGGCAGATACGCAGTATTTT.

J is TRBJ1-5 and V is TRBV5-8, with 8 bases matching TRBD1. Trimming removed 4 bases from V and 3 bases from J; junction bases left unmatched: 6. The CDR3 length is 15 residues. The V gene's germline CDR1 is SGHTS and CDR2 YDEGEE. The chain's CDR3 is CASSQGQGSNQPQHF. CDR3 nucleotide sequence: TGTGCCAGCAGCCAAGGACAGGGTTCCAATCAGCCCCAGCATTTT.

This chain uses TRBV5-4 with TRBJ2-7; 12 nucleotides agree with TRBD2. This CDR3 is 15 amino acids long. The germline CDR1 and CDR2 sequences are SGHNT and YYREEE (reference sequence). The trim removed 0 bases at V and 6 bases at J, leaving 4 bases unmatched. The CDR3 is CASSLDRTSGTEQYF. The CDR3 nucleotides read TGTGCCAGCAGCTTGGACAGGACTAGCGGGACCGAGCAGTACTTC.

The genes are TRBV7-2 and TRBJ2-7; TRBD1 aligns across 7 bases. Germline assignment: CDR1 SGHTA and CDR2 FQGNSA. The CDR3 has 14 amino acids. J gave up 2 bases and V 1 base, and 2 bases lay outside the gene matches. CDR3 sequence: CASSLVQGAYEQYF. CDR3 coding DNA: TGTGCCAGCAGCTTAGTTCAGGGGGCCTACGAGCAGTACTTC.